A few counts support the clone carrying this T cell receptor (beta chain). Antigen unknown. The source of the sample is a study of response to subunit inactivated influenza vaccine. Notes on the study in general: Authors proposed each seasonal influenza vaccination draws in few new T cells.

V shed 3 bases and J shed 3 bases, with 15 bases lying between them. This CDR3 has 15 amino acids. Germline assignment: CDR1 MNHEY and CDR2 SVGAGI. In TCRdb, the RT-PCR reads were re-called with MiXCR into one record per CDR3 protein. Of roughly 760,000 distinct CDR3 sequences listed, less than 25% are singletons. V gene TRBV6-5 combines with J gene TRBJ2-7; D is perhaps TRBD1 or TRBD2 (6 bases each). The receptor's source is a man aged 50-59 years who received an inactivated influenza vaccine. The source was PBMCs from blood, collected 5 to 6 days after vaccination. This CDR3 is CASSYSGGTLYEQYF. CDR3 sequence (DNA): TGTGCCAGCAGTTATTCAGGCGGGACACTCTACGAGCAGTACTTC.